The clone carrying this T cell receptor (beta chain) was picked up one time. Its antigen is unknown. V shed 2 bases and J shed 4 bases, with 11 bases lying between them. In germline, CDR1 is MNHNY, CDR2 SVGAGI (reference sequence). The CDR3 extends over 15 amino acids. This entry comes from a study of STAT5B mutations in CD4+ large granular lymphocyte leukemia. Findings and limits, study-wide: Without putative leukemic clones, patient CD4-sorted repertoires remained more clonal than healthy CD4+ repertoires.

Some clones are missing from TCRdb's copy, which holds only in-frame ones; the method was immunoSEQ multiplex PCR. The sample has tens of thousands of clones, roughly two thirds seen once. Specimen: CD4+ T cells from blood buffy coats. This chain joins TRBV6-6 and TRBJ2-2; possibly TRBD1 for D (6 bases). This clonotype originated in a human donor in good health. In nucleotides, the CDR3 is TGTGCCAGCAGTTACCGAGGACAGACCACCGGGGAGCTGTTTTTT. It specifies CASSYRGQTTGELFF.